This T cell receptor beta chain was identified in a study of cytomegalovirus exposure and HLA in healthy donors (dated by TCRdb to 2016 to 2017). Regarding the research as a whole: An earlier analysis of 587 of the donors reported roughly 300 Gb of sequence data and 117 million unique TCR beta sequences obtained from some 200 million T cells. Across approximately 420 genotyped donors of the cohort, an average of approximately 240,000 unique TCR beta nucleotide sequences per donor were sequenced, and 15% to 20% of those sequences were non-productive. An early release covering some 640 HLA-typed donors comprised about 310 gigabases of sequencing data and 85 million to 100 million unique TCR sequences. A later analysis re-examined previously published TCR beta repertoires from about 670 donors and added high-resolution HLA genotyping to investigate patterns of TCR occurrence. To predict cytomegalovirus infection status, the study brought together high-throughput TCR immunosequencing, statistical association of individual TCRs with disease status, and machine learning. Typing coverage varied by locus: roughly 629-640 donors for A, B, C, DRB1 and DQB1; about 520 for DQA1; more than 600 for DPA1; roughly 450 for DPB1. HLA typing covered class I and class II loci at four-digit resolution. Donor age, sex, ethnicity and CMV serostatus were compiled alongside the repertoire data. All discovery cohort repertoires had been generated on a single sequencing platform. The genetic ancestry cluster associated with self-reported Caucasian donors included 70% to 85% of the 300 to 450 genotyped donors. To decide whether each TCR beta V gene segment behaved as functional or pseudogenic, an earlier analysis of over 500 of the donors relied on high-throughput TCR beta sequencing. A separate validation cohort of about 110 different subjects was used in addition to the approximately 610-subject first cohort. A later genetic analysis took genome-wide SNP genotypes for about 55% of the 666 donors and used that subset as a discovery cohort. Rather than drawing on any new phenotypic data, the later analysis identified candidate immune exposures from TCR beta sequences and the way those sequences occurred across donors. The study aimed to test whether signatures of past pathogen exposure could be identified by cataloging public T cell receptors. The study profiled the T cell repertoires of 666 subjects by immunosequencing and related them to cytomegalovirus serostatus. Five DR-DQ haplotypes were treated as single units for association and clustering because of strong linkage in the cohort. Findings and caveats that apply to the study as a whole: In a later analysis, several top co-occurrence clusters were reported to appear linked to parvovirus B19, influenza, CMV and Epstein-Barr virus. An earlier analysis of some 560 of the donors showed that most TCR beta V segments appeared in productive rearrangements either about 90% or about 30% of the time, which broadly matched IMGT annotations. Compared with the 666-donor mean, donors in an Asian-associated ancestry cluster had fewer N-insertions in productive TCRs, according to a later genetic analysis. Roughly uniform sequencing depth across donors was assumed in presence/absence analyses, although this assumption may not hold. The sequencing pipeline was judged likely to have produced a cluster of highly shared sequence variants as a technical artifact. Because counts were too low, roughly 16 rarely observed V segments, including chromosome 9 orphons, were excluded from the earlier analysis of some 590 of the donors. Most CMV-associated TCR beta chains appeared to be HLA-restricted in a later analysis, and the HLA associations seemed to be driven largely by CMV exposure. In a later genetic analysis, a missense DCLRE1C variant was associated with V-gene and J-gene trimming of TCR beta chains, and the association was replicated in an independent cohort. Most TCR sequences were observed very rarely across donors, whereas some public TCRs were present in many individuals. In a later analysis, some 18,000 TCR beta sequences were associated with specific HLA alleles at a false discovery rate of 0.05. This cohort had only TCR beta chains sequenced, and the lack of alpha or paired-chain data limited which features could be detected. The classifier was reported to diagnose cytomegalovirus status with high specificity and sensitivity in both the original cohort and the validation cohort. The study listed 164 TCR beta chains as associated with cytomegalovirus. For the cohort, immune exposure information was limited to CMV serostatus. Because some donors lacked HLA typing at each locus, the association tests relied only on the typed subset. According to a later analysis, TCR association rates differed among HLA loci, with DRB1 alleles showing the most associated TCRs and HLA-C alleles showing the fewest. Linkage disequilibrium might explain the correlated functional status among segregating V segments, but an unknown experimental factor could not be ruled out. Strong co-occurrence of HLA alleles, especially DR and DQ, made assigning TCR associations to individual alleles difficult. Some IMGT-functional V segments, including TRBV6-2 and TRBV6-3, could not be distinguished by the 87-base-pair reads and were therefore excluded. A later analysis found that HLA-associated TCR beta chains were more clonally expanded and had lower generation probabilities than equally common non-associated chains. A further reported finding was that TCR beta sequences accurately predicted the HLA-A and HLA-B alleles for most subjects in the first cohort. According to the authors, the approach could potentially be generalized to other disease states and immunological phenotypes. In vitro tests confirmed that a few of the cytomegalovirus-associated TCR beta chains recognize cytomegalovirus antigens.

Worth noting for this clone: What this receptor recognizes is not known. Base quality data are lacking; no much larger clone is found one base away.

Receptors were amplified or captured by the immunoSEQ multiplex PCR assay. The multiplex PCR relied on a mix of 60 forward primers for TCR Vbeta segments and 13 reverse primers for TCR Jbeta segments. The CDR3 region of rearranged TCR beta genes was amplified from genomic DNA by a multiplex PCR assay. The amplified TCR beta libraries were sequenced on the Illumina HiSeq System as 87-base-pair reads. Regarding the original processing steps: In a later analysis, tens of millions of unique TCR beta chains were counted across the roughly 670 repertoires, and approximately 11 million of these chains were shared by at least two donors. Raw reads were error-corrected and collapsed into unique sequences with a nearest-neighbor algorithm that merged closely related sequences to remove PCR and sequencing errors. CDR3 sequences were aligned to IMGT reference sequences to assign V, D and J gene segments. For a sequence to be retained, a match of at least six nucleotides was required to both a V gene segment and a J gene segment. Rearrangements were classified as productive when the CDR3 lacked stop codons and remained in frame with V and J, and all other rearrangements were classified as non-productive. CDR3 was defined according to IMGT convention as the region running from the second conserved V-encoded cysteine to the conserved J-encoded phenylalanine. The earlier analysis of a few hundred of the donors excluded any sequence lacking an unambiguous match to a single V gene segment. An earlier analysis of a few hundred of the donors called V segments functional above 56.7% productive rearrangements and segregating when the between-donor standard deviation exceeded 5%. A statistical classification framework was built for diagnosing cytomegalovirus status from the catalog of TCR beta chain sequences. In a later analysis, TCR nucleotide sequences were compared against IMGT/GENE-DB human TR gene sequences so that V and J genes could be assigned. In a later analysis, CDR3 sequences and most-parsimonious VDJ recombination scenarios were assigned using the TCRdist pipeline. In a later analysis, each TCR beta chain was defined by its CDR3 amino acid sequence together with its V-gene family, and reads lacking a unique V-gene family were excluded. In a later analysis, a few hundred highly shared, low-generation-probability nucleotide sequences were removed to address suspected cross-contamination and a sequencing artifact. A later analysis calculated a clonal expansion index for each public chain from normalized within-repertoire ranks of inferred template counts. In a later analysis, generation probabilities were computed with a VDJ recombination model fitted to out-of-frame rearrangements, and the resulting probabilities were checked against IGoR. Hypergeometric tests were used in a later analysis to score TCR-TCR, TCR-HLA and TCR-CMV co-occurrence, with a repertoire-size bias correction applied to the TCR pairs. A later analysis estimated false discovery rates by permuting HLA or CMV assignments 20 times. In a later analysis, co-occurring TCRs were grouped using DBSCAN, with TCRdist sequence similarity added in when clustering inside HLA-allele-positive subsets. Repertoires with fewer than 30,000 or more than 120,000 public chains, plus five repertoires with anomalous nucleotide sharing, were excluded from co-occurrence clustering. The table was pulled from immuneACCESS by TCRdb, which kept in-frame rearrangements only. Such tables lose some clones; where checked, under half of the loss comes from unresolved V genes, and the rest has no known cause. Clonal size and the V and J genes are those of that table, whereas D and trimming came from the DNA. The sample table lists 160,000 or so clones, around 77% of them with a count of one. More than 2% of the sample is taken by the ten largest.

The cohort was made up of several hundred healthy bone marrow donors. At the time of sampling, all cohort members were nominally healthy, though unrecorded immune exposures were likely present. The donor tested CMV seronegative and was one of the 352 seronegative cohort members. Every donor gave a peripheral blood sample, and the peripheral blood mononuclear cells from that sample were used for TCR beta sequencing. The Qiagen DNeasy Blood Extraction Kit was used to extract genomic DNA from the blood cell samples. V sheds 1 base and J sheds 3 bases, leaving 6 bases between their ends. The cysteine opens and the phenylalanine closes a CDR3 of 13 amino acids. The kept DNA is CDR3 alone, 39 bases in frame from the first base. Reading the germline V gene gives CDR1 SGHTA and CDR2 FQGNSA.

This receptor was obtained from a man aged 55 to 70 in good health and CMV-seronegative. The chain couples TRBV7-2 to TRBJ1-2, with TRBD1 perhaps the D gene, on 5 matching bases. Material for sequencing was PBMCs. The CDR3 in this case is CASSLGRDYGYTF. Here is the DNA: TGTGCCAGCAGCTTAGGCAGGGACTATGGCTACACCTTC.